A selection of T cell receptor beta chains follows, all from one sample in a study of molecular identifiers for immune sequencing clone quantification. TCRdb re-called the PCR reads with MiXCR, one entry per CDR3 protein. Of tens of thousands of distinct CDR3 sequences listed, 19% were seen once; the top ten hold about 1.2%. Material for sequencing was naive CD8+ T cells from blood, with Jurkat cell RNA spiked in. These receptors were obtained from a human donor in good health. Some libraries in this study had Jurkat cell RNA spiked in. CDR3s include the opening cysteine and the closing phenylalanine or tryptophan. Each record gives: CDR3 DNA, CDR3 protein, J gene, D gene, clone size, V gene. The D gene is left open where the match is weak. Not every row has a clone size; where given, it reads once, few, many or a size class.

TGTGCCAGCAGCTTTGTAGGAAACACTGAAGCTTTCTTT,CASSFVGNTEAFF,TRBJ1-1,-,medium-sized,TRBV13
TGTACCAGCAACTTGGGGGGGGCGCCCTTGGAGCAGTACTTC,CTSNLGGAPLEQYF,TRBJ2-7,-,-,TRBV5-6
TGTGCCAGCAGCCCCACCGGACTAGCTGCGGAGACCCAGTACTTC,CASSPTGLAAETQYF,TRBJ2-5,TRBD2,many,TRBV9
TGTGCCAGCAGTTTAGAGAATTCACCCCTCCACTTT,CASSLENSPLHF,TRBJ1-6,-,many,TRBV12-3/TRBV12-4
TGTGCCAGCAGCTTAACCGGACTGGGCACAGATACGCAGTATTTT,CASSLTGLGTDTQYF,TRBJ2-3,-,-,TRBV7-6
TGTGCCAGCAGCCCAGACACCCCCTACGAGCAGTACTTC,CASSPDTPYEQYF,TRBJ2-7,-,many,TRBV27
TGTGCCAGCACCCAATCCCAAGATAGGTCCTACAATGAGCAGTTCTTC,CASTQSQDRSYNEQFF,TRBJ2-1,-,many,TRBV2
TGTGCCAGCGGCGCCTGGAGGGAAGAGACCGGGGAGCTGTTTTTT,CASGAWREETGELFF,TRBJ2-2,-,-,TRBV9
TGTGCCAGCAGCCCCCCGGACAGGGGATACGAGCAGTACTTC,CASSPPDRGYEQYF,TRBJ2-7,TRBD1,many,TRBV7-9
TGTGCCAGCAGCTCCCATAGCGGGAGGGCCGCTTTTGACATTCAGTACTTC,CASSSHSGRAAFDIQYF,TRBJ2-4,TRBD2,many,TRBV5-6
TGTGCCAGCAGTTGGAGCGGTCCTGGCACAGATACGCAGTATTTT,CASSWSGPGTDTQYF,TRBJ2-3,-,many,TRBV12-3/TRBV12-4
TGTGCCAGCAGCCAAGATCTGGGCACAGATACGCAGTATTTT,CASSQDLGTDTQYF,TRBJ2-3,-,many,TRBV14
TGTGCCAGCAGTTACTCGTTTTCTAGGACAGATACGCAGTATTTT,CASSYSFSRTDTQYF,TRBJ2-3,-,many,TRBV6-5
TGTGCCAGCAGCTCGGAAAGTATAGATACGCAGTATTTT,CASSSESIDTQYF,TRBJ2-3,-,many,TRBV7-6
TGTGCCAGCAGTTTCAGGGGGGATCAGCCCCAGCATTTT,CASSFRGDQPQHF,TRBJ1-5,TRBD1,many,TRBV6-5
TGTGCCAGCAGAGAGGACAGGGAAGAACAGCCCCAGCATTTT,CASREDREEQPQHF,TRBJ1-5,TRBD1,many,TRBV28
TGTGCCAGCAGCCAATTGCGAGCGCTTGGAGGGGCAACTAATGAAAAACTGTTTTTT,CASSQLRALGGATNEKLFF,TRBJ1-4,-,many,TRBV4-2
TGTGCCATCACTGACAACTCCTACGAGCAGTACTTC,CAITDNSYEQYF,TRBJ2-7,-,many,TRBV10-3
TGTGCCAGCAGCGTAGGGTTAGCGGGGCTTGCAGATACGCAGTATTTT,CASSVGLAGLADTQYF,TRBJ2-3,TRBD2,many,TRBV9
TGTGCCAGCAGCTTAGAAGGGCAAGAGACCCAGTACTTC,CASSLEGQETQYF,TRBJ2-5,-,-,TRBV7-9
TGTGCCTGCAGCTCAGTCGAAGCCTACGAGCAGTACTTC,CACSSVEAYEQYF,TRBJ2-7,-,-,TRBV7-9
TGTGCCACCAGCAGGGGACAGGGGGCTGAAGCTTTCTTT,CATSRGQGAEAFF,TRBJ1-1,TRBD1,many,TRBV15
TGTGCCAGCAGATTGACTAGCGGTGCCTACAATGAGCAGTTCTTC,CASRLTSGAYNEQFF,TRBJ2-1,TRBD2,many,TRBV28
TGTGCCAGCAGCTTGGAGGGACGGTACGAGCAGTACTTC,CASSLEGRYEQYF,TRBJ2-7,-,many,TRBV5-7
TGTGCCAGCAGCCCGGGGATGACCGGGGCCAACGTCCTGACTTTC,CASSPGMTGANVLTF,TRBJ2-6,-,many,TRBV7-6
TGTGCCAGCAGAACCGGGACCGGACCGACTTATAGCAATCAGCCCCAGCATTTT,CASRTGTGPTYSNQPQHF,TRBJ1-5,-,many,TRBV12-3/TRBV12-4
TGTGCCAGCAGCCAAGAAGGGGGGAATCAGCCCCAGCATTTT,CASSQEGGNQPQHF,TRBJ1-5,-,many,TRBV3-1
TGTGCCAGCAGTGAAGCGGGACAAAGGGGGGGCCTTCAGAATGAGCAGTTCTTC,CASSEAGQRGGLQNEQFF,TRBJ2-1,-,many,TRBV2
TGTGCCAGCAGTCTCGTGGGTCAGCCCCAGCATTTT,CASSLVGQPQHF,TRBJ1-5,-,many,TRBV27
TGCGCCAGCAGCTTTCCGGGACGTTACGAGCAGTACTTC,CASSFPGRYEQYF,TRBJ2-7,-,many,TRBV5-1
TGCGCCAGCAGCCAAGAACCGTGGGCTAGCGGGGTAACAGATACGCAGTATTTT,CASSQEPWASGVTDTQYF,TRBJ2-3,TRBD2,many,TRBV4-1